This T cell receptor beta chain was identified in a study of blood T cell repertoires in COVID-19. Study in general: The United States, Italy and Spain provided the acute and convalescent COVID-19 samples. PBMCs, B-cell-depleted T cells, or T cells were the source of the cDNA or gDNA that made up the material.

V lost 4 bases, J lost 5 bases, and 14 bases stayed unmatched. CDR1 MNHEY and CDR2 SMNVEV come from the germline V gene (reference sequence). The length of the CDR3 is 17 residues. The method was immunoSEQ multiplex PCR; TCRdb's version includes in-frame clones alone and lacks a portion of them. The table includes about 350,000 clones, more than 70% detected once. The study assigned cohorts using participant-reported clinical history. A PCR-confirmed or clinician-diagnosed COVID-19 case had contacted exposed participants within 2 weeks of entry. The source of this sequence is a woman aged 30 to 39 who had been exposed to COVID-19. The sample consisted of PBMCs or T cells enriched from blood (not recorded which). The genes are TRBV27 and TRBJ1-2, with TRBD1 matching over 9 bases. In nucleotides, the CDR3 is TGTGCCAGCAGTTCGCCCCCCGGGACAGGGAAGGGGTATGGCTACACCTTC. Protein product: CASSSPPGTGKGYGYTF.